The 7 T cell receptor beta chains given below trace back to one sample, sequenced in a study of radiotherapy plus CTLA-4 blockade in lung cancer. Method: immunoSEQ multiplex PCR; TCRdb's copy keeps in-frame clones and lacks some. The repertoire holds approximately 52,000 clones, about 77% seen once, with about 2.2% in the top ten. This sample comprised peripheral blood, obtained from a patient treated with radiotherapy plus ipilimumab. The source is a human donor with non-small cell lung cancer whose response to radiotherapy plus ipilimumab could not be evaluated.

CDR3: CASRPRGGQETQYF. In DNA form, the CDR3 reads TGTGCCAGCAGGCCGCGGGGGGGCCAAGAGACCCAGTACTTC. The chain has TRBV5-6 and TRBJ2-5; 9 bases agree with TRBD2. Germline CDR1 is SGHDT and CDR2 is YYEEEE. The J segment lost 1 base and the V segment lost 5 bases, leaving 3 bases of the junction unmatched. The CDR3 totals 14 residues.

The chain recombines TRBV6-1 with TRBJ1-2; no definite D call. V was clipped by 0 bases and J by 8 bases, with 13 bases between them. The CDR3 sequence is 14 residues long. Germline CDR1 and CDR2: MNHNS and SASEGT. The CDR3 reads CASSEAPIVAGYTF. The DNA for the CDR3 is TGTGCCAGCAGTGAAGCGCCGATTGTAGCCGGCTACACCTTC.

The rearrangement joins TRBV15 to TRBJ1-1; 9 nucleotides agree with TRBD1. The J segment lost 1 base and the V segment lost 3 bases, leaving 6 bases of the junction unmatched. The CDR3 is 16 amino acids. Germline CDR1 is LNHNV and CDR2 is YYDKDF (reference sequence). The chain's CDR3 is CATSRGTGRGNTEAFF. The CDR3 DNA reads TGTGCCACCAGCAGGGGGACAGGGAGGGGGAACACTGAAGCTTTCTTT.

The sample holds a few counts of this clone. This chain links TRBV19 with TRBJ1-2; D gene uncertain. With 10 bases removed from V and 7 bases from J, the gap between germline ends came to 13 bases. The CDR3 has 11 amino acids. Germline assignment: CDR1 LNHDA and CDR2 SQIVND (reference sequence). The CDR3 DNA follows: TGTGCCACCACCCAATCGGGTGGCTACACCTTC. Its translation is CATTQSGGYTF.

The J gene is TRBJ1-2, the V gene TRBV4-1, with D perhaps TRBD1 (6 bases). This CDR3 has 17 residues. CDR1 MGHRA and CDR2 YSYEKL come from the germline V gene. With 1 base removed from V and 4 bases from J, the gap between germline ends came to 19 bases. The CDR3 reads CASSQVAGGRLGYGYTF. DNA of the CDR3: TGCGCCAGCAGCCAAGTGGCGGGGGGGCGCTTAGGCTATGGCTACACCTTC.

The V and J genes are TRBV5-1 and TRBJ2-1, with TRBD2 as a possible D gene (7 bases). The length of the CDR3 is 13 residues. Trimming removed 0 bases at V and 9 bases at J, with 10 bases between. Germline CDR1 is SGHRS and CDR2 is YFSETQ. The CDR3 sequence: CASSLAGEGEQFF. In nucleotides, the CDR3 is TGCGCCAGCAGCTTGGCAGGGGAGGGTGAGCAGTTCTTC.

The DNA of the CDR3 is TGTGCCTGGAGCCCCACTACAGGGCCAGGGGCCCAGTACTTC. Translation gives CAWSPTTGPGAQYF. This sequence joins TRBV30 and TRBJ2-5; D may be TRBD1 (6 bases). The germline gives CDR1 GTSNPN, CDR2 SVGIG (reference sequence). Trimming stripped 3 bases from V and 9 bases from J, with 20 bases between. The CDR3 sequence is 14 residues long.